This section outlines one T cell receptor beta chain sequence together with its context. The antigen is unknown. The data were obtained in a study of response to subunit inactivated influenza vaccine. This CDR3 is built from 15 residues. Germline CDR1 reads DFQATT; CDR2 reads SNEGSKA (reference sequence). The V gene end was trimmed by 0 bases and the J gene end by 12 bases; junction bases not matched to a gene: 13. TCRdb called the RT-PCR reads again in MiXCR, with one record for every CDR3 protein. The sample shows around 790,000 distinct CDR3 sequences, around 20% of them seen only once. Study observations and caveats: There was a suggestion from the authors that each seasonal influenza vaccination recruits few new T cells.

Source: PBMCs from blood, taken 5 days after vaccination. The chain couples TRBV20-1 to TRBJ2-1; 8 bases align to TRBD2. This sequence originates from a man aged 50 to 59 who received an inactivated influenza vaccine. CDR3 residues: CSARDGTSGSLGQFF. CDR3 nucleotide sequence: TGCAGTGCTAGAGATGGCACTAGCGGATCATTGGGGCAGTTCTTC.